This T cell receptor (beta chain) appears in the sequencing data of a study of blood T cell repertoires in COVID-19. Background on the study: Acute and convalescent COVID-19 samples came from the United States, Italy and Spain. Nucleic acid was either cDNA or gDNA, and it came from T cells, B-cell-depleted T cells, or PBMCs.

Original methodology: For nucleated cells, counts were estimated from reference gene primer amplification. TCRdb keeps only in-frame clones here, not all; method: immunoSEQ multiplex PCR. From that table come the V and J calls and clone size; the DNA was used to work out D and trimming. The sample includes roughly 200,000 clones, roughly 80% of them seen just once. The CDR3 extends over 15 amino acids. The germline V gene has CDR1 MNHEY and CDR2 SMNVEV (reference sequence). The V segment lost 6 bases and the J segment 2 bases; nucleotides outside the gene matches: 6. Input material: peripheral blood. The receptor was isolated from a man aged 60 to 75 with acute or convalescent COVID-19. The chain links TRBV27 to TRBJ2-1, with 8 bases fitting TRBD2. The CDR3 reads CASSQSGSPYNEQFF. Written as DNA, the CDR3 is TGTGCCAGCAGCCAGAGCGGGAGTCCCTACAATGAGCAGTTCTTC.